These 3 T cell receptor beta chains came from one sample sequenced in a study of a mutant IDH1 vaccine in newly diagnosed glioma. Clones were sequenced by immunoSEQ multiplex PCR, and TCRdb holds only the in-frame ones, with some missing. The sample holds some 120,000 clones, about 80% seen once. The time point is: week 11, during vaccination. Each dose of the vaccine consisted of 300 ug of mutant IDH1 20-mer peptide, with topical imiquimod. These receptors' antigens are unknown. This specimen was PBMCs, taken from a glioma patient whose treatment included an IDH1 peptide vaccine. These receptors were obtained from a man aged 40-49 years with glioma.

CDR3 sequence: CASSFLGTETYEQYF. The CDR3 bases are TGTGCCAGCAGCTTTTTAGGGACAGAGACCTACGAGCAGTACTTC. The chain couples TRBV5-6 to TRBJ2-7; TRBD1 agrees at 7 bases. CDR3 length: 15 amino acids. Germline V gives CDR1 SGHDT, CDR2 YYEEEE. Trimming cost V 2 bases and J 2 bases; bases outside gene matches: 7.

This chain uses TRBV28 with TRBJ2-7, with D maybe TRBD2 (6 bases). Trimming removed 6 bases at V and 6 bases at J, with 18 bases between. Germline assignment: CDR1 MDHEN and CDR2 SYDVKM. This CDR3 has 14 amino acids. The CDR3 DNA reads as TGTGCCAGCAGCCCCCCGGGGGTCCCCCTCGAGCAGTACTTC. Encoded protein: CASSPPGVPLEQYF.

This clone appeared a few times. V and J are TRBV6-5 and TRBJ1-1; 8 bases map to TRBD1. CDR3 length: 12 amino acids. Germline V gives CDR1 MNHEY, CDR2 SVGAGI. The J segment lost 11 bases and the V segment lost 6 bases, leaving 8 bases of the junction unmatched. CDR3 protein: CASRREQGEAFF. CDR3 DNA sequence: TGTGCCAGCAGGCGGGAACAGGGGGAGGCTTTCTTT.